This T cell receptor beta chain was recovered during a study of siplizumab effects on memory and regulatory T cells. General study results and limits: There appeared to be greater diversity in naive T cells than in memory cells, and naive T cells seemed major contributors to the alloresponse. A significant reduction in alloreactive sequences traceable to unstimulated CD4+ memory cells was produced by siplizumab.

As for this clone: What it binds is unknown.

CDR1 MNHEY and CDR2 SVGAGI come from the germline V gene. The CDR3 loop spans 13 amino acids. V lost 8 bases to trimming and J lost 0 bases, with 10 bases between them. Here immunoSEQ multiplex PCR was the method, and the copy in TCRdb shows in-frame clones only, minus some. This table holds over 35,000 clones, roughly nine tenths found once. The J gene is TRBJ1-2, the V gene TRBV6-5; no firm D call. The specimen sequenced was naive CD4+ T cells sorted from blood. The TCR sequence derives from a human donor in good health. CDR3 bases: TGTGCCAGCCTGGGCGGGACTAACTATGGCTACACCTTC. Its translation: CASLGGTNYGYTF.